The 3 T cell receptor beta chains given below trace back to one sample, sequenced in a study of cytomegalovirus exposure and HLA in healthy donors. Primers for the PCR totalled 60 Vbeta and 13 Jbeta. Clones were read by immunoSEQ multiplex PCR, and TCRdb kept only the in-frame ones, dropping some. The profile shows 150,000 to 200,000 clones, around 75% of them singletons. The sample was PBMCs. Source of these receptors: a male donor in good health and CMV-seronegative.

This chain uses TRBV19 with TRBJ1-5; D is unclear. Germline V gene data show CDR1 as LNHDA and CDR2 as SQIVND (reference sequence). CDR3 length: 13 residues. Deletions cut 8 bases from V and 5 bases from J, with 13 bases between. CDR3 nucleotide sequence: TGTGCCAGTTCACCCGGTCGCTATCAGCCCCAGCATTTT. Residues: CASSPGRYQPQHF.

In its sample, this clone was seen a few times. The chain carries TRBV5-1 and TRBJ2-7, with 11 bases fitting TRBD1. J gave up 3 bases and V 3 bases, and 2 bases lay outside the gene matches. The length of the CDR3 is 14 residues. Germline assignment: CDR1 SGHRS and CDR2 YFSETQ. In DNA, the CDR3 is TGCGCCAGCAGCTCGGGGACAGGGGGCTACGAGCAGTACTTC. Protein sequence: CASSSGTGGYEQYF.

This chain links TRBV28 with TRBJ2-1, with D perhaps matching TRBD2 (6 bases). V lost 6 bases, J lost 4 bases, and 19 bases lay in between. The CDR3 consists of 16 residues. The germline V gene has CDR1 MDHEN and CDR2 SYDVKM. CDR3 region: CASSPPGRGKYNEQFF. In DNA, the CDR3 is TGTGCCAGCAGCCCCCCCGGTCGCGGGAAGTACAATGAGCAGTTCTTC. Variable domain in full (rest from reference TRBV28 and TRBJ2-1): DVKVTQSSRYLVKRTGEKVFLECVQDMDHENMFWYRQDPGLGLRLIYFSYDVKMKEKGDIPEGYSVSREKKERFSLILESASTNQTSMYLCASSPPGRGKYNEQFFGPGTRLTVL.